This is a list of T cell receptor beta chains from one sample in a study of blood T cells in healthy people across ages. TCRdb reanalysed the 5' RACE reads using MiXCR and keeps one entry per CDR3 protein. Here the sample spans hundreds of thousands of distinct CDR3 sequences, approximately 49% being singletons. The sequenced sample was blood. These receptors came from a woman in her sixties in good health. Each CDR3 is given with its conserved first and last residue. D genes are given only for firm matches. Some rows mark clone size as missing; the rest say once, few, many or name a class of expanded clone.

j_gene: TRBJ1-2; d_gene: .; abundance: .; v_gene: TRBV12-3/TRBV12-4; CDR3aa: CASSGNLGVSDYGYTF; CDR3nt: TGTGCCAGCAGTGGTAACTTGGGGGTATCCGACTATGGCTACACCTTC
j_gene: TRBJ2-5; d_gene: TRBD2; abundance: once; v_gene: TRBV7-2; CDR3aa: CASRQTSSGTQYF; CDR3nt: TGTGCCAGCAGACAGACTAGCTCTGGGACCCAGTACTTC
j_gene: TRBJ2-3; d_gene: .; abundance: .; v_gene: TRBV2; CDR3aa: CASSECGAQYF; CDR3nt: TGTGCCAGCAGTGAGTGTGGGGCGCAGTATTTT
j_gene: TRBJ2-7; d_gene: .; abundance: .; v_gene: TRBV6-5; CDR3aa: CASSYSKGYEQYF; CDR3nt: TGTGCCAGCAGTTACTCGAAGGGATACGAGCAGTACTTC
j_gene: TRBJ2-1; d_gene: TRBD2; abundance: once; v_gene: TRBV6-5; CDR3aa: CASGRGGYNEQFF; CDR3nt: TGTGCCAGCGGCCGGGGGGGATACAATGAGCAGTTCTTC
j_gene: TRBJ2-7; d_gene: TRBD2; abundance: .; v_gene: TRBV5-4; CDR3aa: CASSPRAGVTYEQYF; CDR3nt: TGTGCCAGCAGCCCCCGAGCGGGAGTAACCTACGAGCAGTACTTC
j_gene: TRBJ1-1; d_gene: TRBD1; abundance: .; v_gene: TRBV2; CDR3aa: CASRRDRGLGRAFF; CDR3nt: TGTGCCAGCAGGAGAGACAGGGGGCTGGGTAGAGCTTTCTTT
j_gene: TRBJ1-6; d_gene: .; abundance: .; v_gene: TRBV4-3; CDR3aa: CASSPGVGPGNGSPLHF; CDR3nt: TGCGCCAGCAGCCCCGGTGTTGGCCCTGGGAATGGCTCACCCCTCCACTTT
j_gene: TRBJ2-1; d_gene: TRBD2; abundance: many; v_gene: TRBV20-1; CDR3aa: CSATALAASSYNEQFF; CDR3nt: TGCAGTGCAACCGCACTAGCGGCAAGCTCCTACAATGAGCAGTTCTTC
j_gene: TRBJ2-7; d_gene: TRBD2; abundance: .; v_gene: TRBV5-1; CDR3aa: CASSWGLAGLYNEQYF; CDR3nt: TGCGCCAGCAGCTGGGGACTAGCGGGACTTTACAATGAGCAGTACTTC
j_gene: TRBJ2-2; d_gene: .; abundance: .; v_gene: TRBV20-1; CDR3aa: CSARVSGHTGELFF; CDR3nt: TGCAGTGCTAGAGTTAGCGGTCACACCGGGGAGCTGTTTTTT
j_gene: TRBJ1-2; d_gene: .; abundance: few; v_gene: TRBV20-1; CDR3aa: CSARSVGGYTF; CDR3nt: TGCAGTGCCAGATCGGTGGGCGGCTACACCTTC
j_gene: TRBJ2-5; d_gene: TRBD2; abundance: few; v_gene: TRBV6-2/TRBV6-3; CDR3aa: CASSFNLAGERGTQYF; CDR3nt: TGTGCCAGCAGTTTCAATCTAGCGGGAGAGAGAGGGACCCAGTACTTC
j_gene: TRBJ2-4; d_gene: TRBD1; abundance: few; v_gene: TRBV29-1; CDR3aa: CSVAQGAENIQYF; CDR3nt: TGCAGCGTGGCACAGGGGGCCGAAAACATTCAGTACTTC
j_gene: TRBJ2-7; d_gene: .; abundance: .; v_gene: TRBV6-2/TRBV6-3; CDR3aa: CASSYSTGRDASYEQYF; CDR3nt: TGTGCCAGCAGTTACTCGACGGGCAGGGATGCCTCCTACGAGCAGTACTTC
j_gene: TRBJ2-7; d_gene: .; abundance: .; v_gene: TRBV27; CDR3aa: CASSLQGVGDEQYF; CDR3nt: TGTGCCAGCAGTTTACAGGGAGTGGGCGACGAGCAGTACTTC
j_gene: TRBJ2-1; d_gene: .; abundance: few; v_gene: TRBV7-2; CDR3aa: CASSLASRGGGSEQFF; CDR3nt: TGTGCCAGCAGCTTAGCGAGTAGGGGAGGGGGGAGTGAGCAGTTCTTC
j_gene: TRBJ1-1; d_gene: .; abundance: .; v_gene: TRBV6-6; CDR3aa: CASAMNTEAFF; CDR3nt: TGTGCCAGCGCCATGAACACTGAAGCTTTCTTT
j_gene: TRBJ1-1; d_gene: .; abundance: .; v_gene: TRBV7-2; CDR3aa: CASSFGPLTVNTEAFF; CDR3nt: TGTGCCAGCAGCTTTGGACCGCTAACAGTGAACACTGAAGCTTTCTTT
j_gene: TRBJ2-2; d_gene: .; abundance: .; v_gene: TRBV5-6; CDR3aa: CASSLVWGQTSTGELFF; CDR3nt: TGTGCCAGCAGCTTGGTTTGGGGACAGACTAGCACCGGGGAGCTGTTTTTT
j_gene: TRBJ2-1; d_gene: TRBD2; abundance: .; v_gene: TRBV4-2; CDR3aa: CASSRHLAGVDNEQFF; CDR3nt: TGTGCCAGCAGCCGGCACCTAGCGGGAGTGGACAATGAGCAGTTCTTC
j_gene: TRBJ2-5; d_gene: TRBD1; abundance: .; v_gene: TRBV12-3/TRBV12-4; CDR3aa: CASSRRGWQETQYF; CDR3nt: TGTGCCAGCAGCCGCAGGGGGTGGCAAGAGACCCAGTACTTC
j_gene: TRBJ1-5; d_gene: .; abundance: once; v_gene: TRBV20-1; CDR3aa: CSAPAGLAQHF; CDR3nt: TGCAGTGCGCCAGCGGGTTTGGCCCAGCATTTT
j_gene: TRBJ1-5; d_gene: .; abundance: .; v_gene: TRBV7-9; CDR3aa: CASSLDRWGNQPQHF; CDR3nt: TGTGCCAGCAGCTTGGACCGTTGGGGGAATCAGCCCCAGCATTTT
j_gene: TRBJ2-7; d_gene: .; abundance: .; v_gene: TRBV9; CDR3aa: CASSGFVGGEQYF; CDR3nt: TGTGCCAGCAGCGGATTCGTCGGTGGCGAGCAGTACTTC
j_gene: TRBJ2-3; d_gene: TRBD2; abundance: .; v_gene: TRBV29-1; CDR3aa: CSVDRSHTSGRAGTDTQYF; CDR3nt: TGCAGCGTTGATCGGTCACATACTAGCGGGAGGGCGGGAACAGATACGCAGTATTTT
j_gene: TRBJ1-2; d_gene: .; abundance: .; v_gene: TRBV2; CDR3aa: CASRGGVGNYGYTF; CDR3nt: TGTGCCAGCAGGGGGGGGGTAGGGAACTATGGCTACACCTTC
j_gene: TRBJ2-3; d_gene: .; abundance: .; v_gene: TRBV14; CDR3aa: CASSQATPSTDTQYF; CDR3nt: TGTGCCAGCAGCCAAGCAACACCTAGCACAGATACGCAGTATTTT
j_gene: TRBJ2-1; d_gene: TRBD1; abundance: .; v_gene: TRBV5-1; CDR3aa: CASSLAFEDREFF; CDR3nt: TGCGCCAGCAGCTTGGCGTTTGAGGACAGGGAGTTCTTC
j_gene: TRBJ2-1; d_gene: TRBD2; abundance: .; v_gene: TRBV12-3/TRBV12-4; CDR3aa: CASIGTSGRFAGSYNEQFF; CDR3nt: TGTGCCAGCATCGGGACTAGCGGGAGATTCGCGGGCTCCTACAATGAGCAGTTCTTC
j_gene: TRBJ2-3; d_gene: .; abundance: few; v_gene: TRBV14; CDR3aa: CASSQDGWEKTDTQYF; CDR3nt: TGTGCCAGCAGCCAAGATGGCTGGGAGAAGACAGATACGCAGTATTTT
j_gene: TRBJ1-4; d_gene: TRBD1; abundance: .; v_gene: TRBV28; CDR3aa: CASRWDRGATSEKLFF; CDR3nt: TGTGCCAGCAGGTGGGACAGGGGCGCGACGTCCGAAAAACTGTTTTTT
j_gene: TRBJ1-1; d_gene: .; abundance: .; v_gene: TRBV18; CDR3aa: CASSPLKGNTEAFF; CDR3nt: TGTGCCAGCTCACCACTTAAGGGTAACACTGAAGCTTTCTTT
j_gene: TRBJ2-5; d_gene: TRBD2; abundance: few; v_gene: TRBV10-3; CDR3aa: CAISDRGTSGRYQETQYF; CDR3nt: TGTGCCATCAGTGATCGGGGGACTAGCGGGAGGTACCAAGAGACCCAGTACTTC
j_gene: TRBJ1-2; d_gene: .; abundance: .; v_gene: TRBV25-1; CDR3aa: CASSEAGWSYGYTF; CDR3nt: TGTGCCAGCAGTGAGGCAGGGTGGTCTTATGGCTACACCTTC
j_gene: TRBJ2-3; d_gene: TRBD2; abundance: .; v_gene: TRBV12-3/TRBV12-4; CDR3aa: CASSLSLAGGTDTQYF; CDR3nt: TGTGCCAGCAGTTTGTCCCTAGCGGGAGGTACAGATACGCAGTATTTT
j_gene: TRBJ1-2; d_gene: .; abundance: .; v_gene: TRBV6-1; CDR3aa: CASSENNYGYTF; CDR3nt: TGTGCCAGCAGTGAAAACAACTATGGCTACACCTTC
j_gene: TRBJ2-7; d_gene: .; abundance: .; v_gene: TRBV30; CDR3aa: CAWSPGAEGYEQYF; CDR3nt: TGTGCCTGGAGTCCTGGGGCGGAGGGCTACGAGCAGTACTTC
j_gene: TRBJ2-7; d_gene: .; abundance: .; v_gene: TRBV7-2; CDR3aa: CASSILAGTSSYEQYF; CDR3nt: TGTGCCAGCAGCATCTTGGCAGGGACCTCCTCCTACGAGCAGTACTTC
j_gene: TRBJ1-2; d_gene: .; abundance: .; v_gene: TRBV20-1; CDR3aa: CSASRGLGNYGYTF; CDR3nt: TGCAGTGCTTCCCGTGGTTTGGGGAACTATGGCTACACCTTC
j_gene: TRBJ2-3; d_gene: .; abundance: .; v_gene: TRBV20-1; CDR3aa: CSAKKSTSSADTQYF; CDR3nt: TGCAGTGCCAAAAAATCCACTAGTTCTGCAGATACGCAGTATTTT
j_gene: TRBJ2-7; d_gene: TRBD2; abundance: .; v_gene: TRBV10-3; CDR3aa: CAISDTTSGRARRNEQYF; CDR3nt: TGTGCCATCAGTGACACGACTAGCGGGAGGGCCAGGCGTAATGAGCAGTACTTC
j_gene: TRBJ1-2; d_gene: .; abundance: many; v_gene: TRBV29-1; CDR3aa: CSVDPGGPYGYTF; CDR3nt: TGCAGCGTGGATCCCGGGGGACCTTATGGCTACACCTTC
j_gene: TRBJ2-3; d_gene: TRBD2; abundance: .; v_gene: TRBV7-2; CDR3aa: CASSSLAGVTPSTDTQYF; CDR3nt: TGTGCCAGCAGCTCCTTAGCGGGAGTAACGCCTAGCACAGATACGCAGTATTTT
j_gene: TRBJ2-7; d_gene: .; abundance: .; v_gene: TRBV7-2; CDR3aa: CASSSTALSSYEQYF; CDR3nt: TGTGCCAGCAGCTCTACAGCCTTAAGCTCCTACGAGCAGTACTTC
j_gene: TRBJ2-7; d_gene: TRBD2; abundance: .; v_gene: TRBV24-1; CDR3aa: CATRPSGSHEQYF; CDR3nt: TGTGCCACCAGGCCGAGCGGGAGCCACGAGCAGTACTTC
j_gene: TRBJ2-1; d_gene: .; abundance: few; v_gene: TRBV29-1; CDR3aa: CSVSLTSRLNEQFF; CDR3nt: TGCAGCGTTTCTCTTACTAGCCGCCTAAATGAGCAGTTCTTC
j_gene: TRBJ1-3; d_gene: .; abundance: .; v_gene: TRBV6-2/TRBV6-3; CDR3aa: CASSSYGNTIYF; CDR3nt: TGTGCCAGCAGCTCTTATGGAAACACCATATATTTT
j_gene: TRBJ2-7; d_gene: TRBD2; abundance: .; v_gene: TRBV6-2/TRBV6-3; CDR3aa: CASRKAGGPYEQYF; CDR3nt: TGTGCCAGCAGGAAAGCGGGAGGGCCCTACGAGCAGTACTTC
j_gene: TRBJ2-4; d_gene: .; abundance: .; v_gene: TRBV20-1; CDR3aa: CSGAGHPLAKNIQYF; CDR3nt: TGCAGTGGAGCGGGACACCCACTAGCCAAAAACATTCAGTACTTC
j_gene: TRBJ2-5; d_gene: .; abundance: .; v_gene: TRBV7-2; CDR3aa: CASSPRRQQETQYF; CDR3nt: TGTGCCAGCAGCCCGAGACGGCAGCAAGAGACCCAGTACTTC
j_gene: TRBJ2-2; d_gene: .; abundance: .; v_gene: TRBV6-5; CDR3aa: CASSYSAYTGELFF; CDR3nt: TGTGCCAGCAGTTACAGTGCATACACCGGGGAGCTGTTTTTT
j_gene: TRBJ2-7; d_gene: TRBD1; abundance: .; v_gene: TRBV20-1; CDR3aa: CSALGQWGSYEQYF; CDR3nt: TGCAGTGCTCTGGGACAGTGGGGCTCCTACGAGCAGTACTTC